This T cell receptor (beta chain) was sequenced during a study of cytomegalovirus exposure and HLA in healthy donors. The study's findings and limits: Earlier results showed most TCR beta V segments being productive about 87% or about 30% of the time. In vitro experiments confirmed that three CMV-associated chains were specific for CMV antigens.

60 Vbeta and 13 Jbeta primers were used in PCR. The method was immunoSEQ multiplex PCR; TCRdb's version includes in-frame clones alone and lacks a portion of them. The sample lists 160,000 or so clones; less than 85% were seen once. The CDR3 runs to 15 residues. V shed 1 base and J 1 base; nucleotides not matched to a gene: 2. Germline loops: CDR1 MNHEY, CDR2 SVGAGI. Turning to this clone: Its antigen is still unknown.

Sequences were obtained from PBMCs. The sequence was obtained from a man in his 60s in good health and CMV-seronegative. This sequence joins TRBV6-5 and TRBJ2-7; 9 bases are shared with TRBD2. CDR3 sequence reads: CASSYLAGESYEQYF. The CDR3 nucleotides read TGTGCCAGCAGTTACTTAGCGGGGGAATCCTACGAGCAGTACTTC.